The rows below give T cell receptor beta chains drawn from one sample of a study of blood T cell repertoires in COVID-19. The protocol was immunoSEQ multiplex PCR, while the TCRdb copy is restricted to in-frame clones and leaves out a portion. The sample lists some 120,000 clones, around 79% occurring once. The specimen sequenced was peripheral blood. Receptors were obtained from an older man with acute or convalescent COVID-19. Both conserved end residues are part of each CDR3. The D gene is left open where the match is weak. Where a row states a size, it is once, few, many or the class of an expanded clone; other rows omit it.

>.|.|TRBJ2-5|TRBV5-5
CASSLGPGVRGQETQYF
TGTGCCAGCAGCTTGGGCCCCGGGGTACGGGGACAAGAGACCCAGTACTTC
>.|.|TRBJ2-1|TRBV19
CASSEQGAYNEQFF
TGTGCCAGTAGTGAACAGGGAGCCTACAATGAGCAGTTCTTC
>.|.|TRBJ2-7|TRBV29-1
CSVRFGSASEQYF
TGCAGCGTTCGTTTCGGGTCCGCCTCGGAGCAGTACTTC
>TRBD2|.|TRBJ2-1|TRBV19
CASISNSGGRFEQFF
TGTGCCAGTATCTCCAATAGCGGGGGGCGGTTTGAGCAGTTCTTC
>.|few|TRBJ2-3|TRBV6-2/TRBV6-3
CASSSLPAGRGTDTQYF
TGTGCCAGCAGTTCCCTGCCCGCGGGGCGCGGGACAGATACGCAGTATTTT
>.|.|TRBJ1-1|TRBV4-1
CASSQTGTNTEAFF
TGCGCCAGCAGCCAAACAGGGACGAACACTGAAGCTTTCTTT
>.|few|TRBJ2-1|TRBV6-5
CASSYGQGKREQFF
TGTGCCAGCAGTTACGGGCAGGGGAAGCGTGAGCAGTTCTTC
>.|.|TRBJ1-4|TRBV6-6
CASSYSSAGWKLFF
TGTGCCAGCAGTTACTCGTCGGCAGGGTGGAAACTGTTTTTT
>TRBD2|.|TRBJ2-2|TRBV5-1
CASSLGGASYGELFF
TGCGCCAGCAGCCTCGGGGGGGCCTCGTACGGGGAGCTGTTTTTT
>TRBD1|medium-sized|TRBJ1-6|TRBV2
CASSPGQGLNSPLHF
TGTGCCAGCAGTCCTGGACAGGGGCTGAATTCACCCCTCCACTTT
>.|few|TRBJ2-1|TRBV24-1
CATSPGRGNYNEQFF
TGTGCCACCAGTCCGGGCAGGGGAAATTACAATGAGCAGTTCTTC
>TRBD1|.|TRBJ1-2|TRBV18
CASSYGQEVEYGYTF
TGTGCCAGCTCCTACGGACAGGAAGTCGAATATGGCTACACCTTC
>TRBD2|.|TRBJ2-3|TRBV5-8
CASSLGTSGGAPDTQYF
TGTGCCAGCAGCTTGGGGACTAGCGGGGGGGCTCCAGATACGCAGTATTTT
>.|.|TRBJ2-1|TRBV29-1
CSVEWAGGRTLRNEQFF
TGCAGCGTTGAGTGGGCTGGGGGGAGGACTTTAAGGAATGAGCAGTTCTTC
>.|.|TRBJ2-5|TRBV5-4
CASSLGGEGMETQYF
TGTGCCAGCAGCCTTGGGGGCGAGGGAATGGAGACCCAGTACTTC
>.|.|TRBJ1-2|TRBV7-9
CASSAQDDGYTF
TGTGCCAGCAGCGCCCAGGATGATGGCTACACCTTC
>TRBD1|.|TRBJ2-1|TRBV2
CASSPGQGVDEQFF
TGTGCCAGCAGCCCAGGACAGGGGGTCGATGAGCAGTTCTTC
>.|few|TRBJ1-3|TRBV5-1
CASSLESGSGNTIYF
TGCGCCAGCAGCTTGGAGTCAGGGTCTGGAAACACCATATATTTT
>.|.|TRBJ2-7|TRBV10-3
CAISARDTLTYEQYF
TGTGCCATCAGTGCCCGGGACACCTTAACCTACGAGCAGTACTTC
>.|few|TRBJ2-4|TRBV5-1
CASSQGVKNIQYF
TGCGCCAGCAGCCAAGGGGTCAAAAACATTCAGTACTTC
>TRBD1|.|TRBJ2-1|TRBV5-1
CASSLGQGANEQFF
TGCGCCAGCAGCTTGGGACAGGGGGCGAATGAGCAGTTCTTC
>.|.|TRBJ1-6|TRBV3-1/TRBV3-2
CASSLQSGTSRSPLHF
TGTGCCAGCAGCCTCCAGTCCGGGACTTCACGGTCACCCCTCCACTTT
>.|.|TRBJ2-3|TRBV7-6
CASSLGGRLSTDTQYF
TGTGCCAGCAGCTTAGGGGGCAGGCTCAGCACAGATACGCAGTATTTT
>TRBD1|once|TRBJ2-7|TRBV7-9
CASSNPGTGRNEQYF
TGTGCCAGCAGCAACCCCGGGACAGGGAGAAACGAGCAGTACTTC
>TRBD1|few|TRBJ2-7|TRBV2
CASRGQGGGEQYF
TGTGCCAGCAGGGGACAGGGAGGGGGCGAGCAGTACTTC
>.|once|TRBJ2-5|TRBV24-1
CATSDSYQETQYF
TGTGCCACCAGTGATTCATACCAAGAGACCCAGTACTTC
>.|.|TRBJ1-1|TRBV5-4
CASSLSNTEAFF
TGTGCCAGCAGCCTCTCCAACACTGAAGCTTTCTTT
>.|.|TRBJ1-6|TRBV4-3
CASSQAHRESSPLHF
TGCGCCAGCAGCCAAGCCCACAGGGAATCTTCACCCCTCCACTTT
>.|.|TRBJ1-5|TRBV19
CASSTPLAVINQPQHF
TGTGCCAGTAGTACCCCGTTGGCAGTTATTAATCAGCCCCAGCATTTT
>TRBD2|.|TRBJ2-5|TRBV5-1
CASSFGLAGGSEKTQYF
TGCGCCAGCAGCTTTGGGCTAGCGGGGGGTAGTGAGAAGACCCAGTACTTC
>.|.|TRBJ1-1|TRBV4-2
CASSQQGGLSTEAFF
TGTGCCAGCAGCCAACAGGGAGGGCTTAGCACTGAAGCTTTCTTT
>TRBD2|.|TRBJ2-1|TRBV7-8
CASSLAVTSGGAPEQFF
TGTGCCAGCAGCTTAGCGGTGACTAGCGGGGGGGCCCCCGAGCAGTTCTTC
>.|.|TRBJ1-5|TRBV28
CASSLPGTPQHF
TGTGCCAGCAGTTTACCGGGGACTCCCCAGCATTTT
>TRBD2|once|TRBJ2-2|TRBV10-3
CAISFSAGTSGAGELFF
TGTGCCATCAGTTTCTCAGCGGGGACCTCTGGGGCCGGGGAGCTGTTTTTT
>TRBD1|once|TRBJ1-5|TRBV6-1
CASSEWAGGAGNQPQHF
TGTGCCAGCAGTGAATGGGCAGGGGGCGCGGGCAATCAGCCCCAGCATTTT
>TRBD1|few|TRBJ1-3|TRBV29-1
CSVATGGEGNTIYF
TGCAGCGTCGCAACAGGGGGCGAAGGAAACACCATATATTTT
>.|.|TRBJ1-1|TRBV28
CASSPPPGLTEAFF
TGTGCCAGCAGTCCACCGCCAGGGCTCACTGAAGCTTTCTTT
>.|few|TRBJ2-3|TRBV18
CASSARSGLGSPDTQYF
TGTGCCAGCTCAGCAAGATCCGGGCTGGGGAGTCCAGATACGCAGTATTTT